A selection of T cell receptor beta chains follows, all from one sample in a study of T cells after yellow fever vaccination. From the 5' RACE reads, TCRdb called clonotypes with MiXCR, one entry per CDR3 protein. The data contain approximately 110,000 distinct CDR3 sequences, under 9% of them seen just once; the ten biggest clones take up about 25%. The starting material was CD8+ T cells sorted from PBMCs, obtained 45 days after the yellow fever booster vaccination. Receptors were obtained from a man younger than 45 who received the YFV17D yellow fever vaccine. The CDR3 runs from the conserved cysteine through the conserved F or W. A D gene is named only where the DNA matches it firmly. Not all rows give a size; the values are once, few, many and, for expanded clones, a class.

cdr3_nt cdr3_aa clone_size j_call d_call v_call
TGTGCCAGCAGCATCGACGGGGGGTCTTCTGCGGGCTACACCTTC CASSIDGGSSAGYTF many TRBJ1-2 . TRBV7-2
TGTGCCAGCAGCTCTGCAAGAAACGCTGAAGCTTTCTTT CASSSARNAEAFF many TRBJ1-1 . TRBV11-2
TGTGCCAGCAGTGAACGGGGACTACCGAATCGGGCCGGGGAGCTGTTTTTT CASSERGLPNRAGELFF . TRBJ2-2 TRBD2 TRBV2
TGCAGCGTACCGATGGTTCCAGAAGAGACCCAGTACTTC CSVPMVPEETQYF many TRBJ2-5 . TRBV29-1
TGTGCCAGCAGTTTATCCTGGGGGGCCCAGGGCACAGATACGCAGTATTTT CASSLSWGAQGTDTQYF many TRBJ2-3 . TRBV27
TGTGCCAGTAGTATAGAGGTAGTATTCAATGAGCAGTTCTTC CASSIEVVFNEQFF many TRBJ2-1 . TRBV19
TGCAGTGCTAGAGATTTGGGACTAGCGGGAAACGAGCAGTACTTC CSARDLGLAGNEQYF many TRBJ2-7 TRBD2 TRBV20-1
TGTGCCAGCAGCCAGGGGCTCTCCTACGAGCAGTACTTC CASSQGLSYEQYF many TRBJ2-7 . TRBV7-2
TGCGCCAGCAGCTGGTCCTATGAGGTTGGGTCGTCCCCCGCTGGGGCCAACGTCCTGACTTTC CASSWSYEVGSSPAGANVLTF . TRBJ2-6 . TRBV5-1
TGCGCCAGCAGGGGGGGGGCGGAGGAGACCCAGTACTTC CASRGGAEETQYF many TRBJ2-5 . TRBV4-1
TGTGCCACCAGTGGACACGGACATCCCGGCAATCAGCCCCAGCATTTT CATSGHGHPGNQPQHF . TRBJ1-5 . TRBV24-1
TGTGCCAGCAGCCTGACAAGACTAGCGGGTTTACTAAACAATGAGCAGTTCTTC CASSLTRLAGLLNNEQFF many TRBJ2-1 TRBD2 TRBV6-1
TGTGCCAGCAGCCGAGGACTAGAGCAGTACTTC CASSRGLEQYF many TRBJ2-7 . TRBV4-2
TGTGCCTTCAGTTTTGGTACTGAGACACCGGGCGCACAAGAGACCCAGTACTTC CAFSFGTETPGAQETQYF . TRBJ2-5 . TRBV2
TGCAGCGTTGTGGTAGTTACCGGGGAGCTGTTTTTT CSVVVVTGELFF many TRBJ2-2 . TRBV29-1
TGTGCCAGCAGTCCTAGTGTGGGAACAGCTCTCTACGAGCAGTACTTC CASSPSVGTALYEQYF . TRBJ2-7 . TRBV7-9
TGTGCCAGCAGCTTGGAGGGGTCGGGACTAGAAGAGACCCAGTACTTC CASSLEGSGLEETQYF many TRBJ2-5 TRBD2 TRBV5-5
TGTGCCAGCAGCCAAGATGGGGGCGGGCTGGGAGCCTACGAGCAGTACTTC CASSQDGGGLGAYEQYF many TRBJ2-7 . TRBV4-2
TGCGCCAGCAGCTTGGTTACAGGGGCAGATACGCAGTATTTT CASSLVTGADTQYF many TRBJ2-3 TRBD1 TRBV5-1
TGTGCCAGCAGTACTCAAAAGGAGGACGATGAGCAGTTCTTC CASSTQKEDDEQFF many TRBJ2-1 . TRBV27
TGTGCCAGCGGCACGGCCCCAGGGTCCGTAACTGAAGCTTTCTTT CASGTAPGSVTEAFF many TRBJ1-1 . TRBV5-5
TGTGCCAGCAGCCGACTAGCTCCTCACGGGGAGCTGTTTTTT CASSRLAPHGELFF many TRBJ2-2 TRBD2 TRBV27
TGTGCCAGCAGTTTTGGATCCCCCACAGATACGCAGTATTTT CASSFGSPTDTQYF many TRBJ2-3 . TRBV27
TGTGCCAGCACCCCTGAGGGGCAGACTGAAGCTTTCTTT CASTPEGQTEAFF . TRBJ1-1 . TRBV12-3/TRBV12-4
TGTGCCAGCAGCTTAGGACAGGGGATGCTCCTTGTATTC CASSLGQGMLLVF . TRBJ1-2 TRBD1 TRBV7-9
TGTGCCAGCAGCCAAGAGGCTCTAGCGGGGCAAGAGACCCAGTACTTC CASSQEALAGQETQYF few TRBJ2-5 TRBD2 TRBV7-9
TGTGCCAGCAGCCCCGGGGTAGCGGGTACGCAGTATTTT CASSPGVAGTQYF many TRBJ2-3 TRBD2 TRBV7-9
TGCAGTGCCCTAACAGGGGGGACGGCCGGGGAGCTGTTTTTT CSALTGGTAGELFF many TRBJ2-2 TRBD1 TRBV20-1
TGTGCCAGCAGTTCCGTGAGGGCCAACGAGCAGTACTTC CASSSVRANEQYF many TRBJ2-7 . TRBV28
TGTGCCTGGACAGGGGAGGGCTACGAGCAGTACTTC CAWTGEGYEQYF . TRBJ2-7 . TRBV30
TGCAGTGCACTGGGGGGGGCTCCCCACAATGAGCAGTTCTTC CSALGGAPHNEQFF many TRBJ2-1 . TRBV20-1
TGTGCCAGCAGTGACAAGGGCATTTGGGAGACCCAGTACTTC CASSDKGIWETQYF many TRBJ2-5 . TRBV25-1
TGTGCCAGCAGTTACGATAGGGGACATTCGACCCACGAGCAGTACTTC CASSYDRGHSTHEQYF few TRBJ2-7 . TRBV6-5
TGCAGTGCTAGAGAACAGGGGTACGAGCAGTACTTC CSAREQGYEQYF . TRBJ2-7 TRBD1 TRBV20-1
TGCAGTGCTAGGAGCCAGGGAAAAGAGACCCAGTACTTC CSARSQGKETQYF many TRBJ2-5 . TRBV20-1
TGTGCCAGCTCACCATCGGAGGGGCCCCACTACAATGAGCAGTTCTTC CASSPSEGPHYNEQFF many TRBJ2-1 . TRBV18
TGTGCCAGCAGCGAGGACCTAGGAAACACCATATATTTT CASSEDLGNTIYF few TRBJ1-3 . TRBV4-2
TGCGCCAGCAGGACGTCAGCAGGGTCTCATCAGCCCCAGCATTTT CASRTSAGSHQPQHF many TRBJ1-5 . TRBV10-2
TGTGCCAGCTCACCATCCGACCCCAGGACCGGGGAGCTGTTTTTT CASSPSDPRTGELFF . TRBJ2-2 . TRBV18
TGTGCCAGCAGCTTAGAAATATCTGAGCAGTTCTTC CASSLEISEQFF . TRBJ2-1 . TRBV7-9
TGTGCCAGCAGTGGACAGGGTCCCCCCGGGGCCAACGTCCTGACTTTC CASSGQGPPGANVLTF few TRBJ2-6 TRBD1 TRBV27
TGCGCCAGCAGCCAAGATTTTGCTAGCGGGAGTAAATACGAGCAGTACTTC CASSQDFASGSKYEQYF many TRBJ2-7 TRBD2 TRBV4-3
TGTGTCAGCAGCGTAGGAGAGGGTGGGGCCAACGTCCTGACTTTC CVSSVGEGGANVLTF . TRBJ2-6 . TRBV9
TGTGCCAGCAGTAATACCGGGACAGGCCTTCTCCGGGAGCAGTACTTC CASSNTGTGLLREQYF many TRBJ2-7 TRBD1 TRBV28
TGTGCCAGCAGCAAAAGATGGACTAGCGGTTACCAAGAGACCCAGTACTTC CASSKRWTSGYQETQYF few TRBJ2-5 TRBD2 TRBV7-2
TGCGCCAGCAGCACAGGGACGGATGCCTTCTATGGCTACACCTTC CASSTGTDAFYGYTF few TRBJ1-2 . TRBV5-1
TGTGCCAGCATCTTCCCCACCGCGGGGGGCGTTGAAGCTTTCTTT CASIFPTAGGVEAFF many TRBJ1-1 . TRBV5-5
TGCAGTGCAACCAACCCTTATGGGGGCGAAGGCTACACCTTC CSATNPYGGEGYTF many TRBJ1-2 . TRBV20-1
TGTGCCAGCAGCGCCCAAGGTAGGGACCACGAGCAGTACTTC CASSAQGRDHEQYF many TRBJ2-7 . TRBV9
TGCGCCAGCAGCCCTTATCGGGGGACTAGCGGGAAGGTGGGCTCCTACAATGAGCAGTTCTTC CASSPYRGTSGKVGSYNEQFF few TRBJ2-1 TRBD2 TRBV4-1
TGTGCCAGCAGCTTAGAAGTCGGGAGCCCTAGGAATGAGCAGTTCTTC CASSLEVGSPRNEQFF many TRBJ2-1 . TRBV11-2
TGCAGTGCTCCCTACCGCCGCGAGGGAACCTATAATTCACCCCTCCACTTT CSAPYRREGTYNSPLHF many TRBJ1-6 . TRBV20-1